This is a list of T cell receptor beta chains from one sample in a study of blood T cells in healthy people across ages. TCRdb reprocessed the 5' RACE reads with MiXCR, giving one entry per CDR3 protein. The sample lists roughly 500,000 distinct CDR3 sequences; 25% to 30% were seen once. The sample was blood. These receptors were collected from a woman aged 70-85 years in good health. Both conserved end residues are part of each CDR3. A D gene is named only where the DNA matches it firmly. A clone size is listed for some rows: how often the clone was seen (once, few, many), or a class if it is expanded.

DNA: TGTGCCAGCAGTTACTCGTGGACAGGACGCACAGATACGCAGTATTTT; CDR3: CASSYSWTGRTDTQYF; J: TRBJ2-3; size: NA; V: TRBV6-2/TRBV6-3; D: TRBD1
DNA: TGTGCCAGCTCACCAGAACCAAACACTGAAGCTTTCTTT; CDR3: CASSPEPNTEAFF; J: TRBJ1-1; size: NA; V: TRBV18; D: NA
DNA: TGTGCCATCAGGACCCTGAATGAGCAGTTCTTC; CDR3: CAIRTLNEQFF; J: TRBJ2-1; size: NA; V: TRBV10-3; D: NA
DNA: TGTGCCAGCTCACCACAGCTCTCAGAAGAAAACATTCAGTACTTC; CDR3: CASSPQLSEENIQYF; J: TRBJ2-4; size: NA; V: TRBV18; D: NA
DNA: TGTGCCAGCAGCCTAACGGACAACGGTCATTATGGCTACACCTTC; CDR3: CASSLTDNGHYGYTF; J: TRBJ1-2; size: NA; V: TRBV4-2; D: NA
DNA: TGCAGTGCTAGAGATTCCCGGACCCCCTACGAGCAGTACTTC; CDR3: CSARDSRTPYEQYF; J: TRBJ2-7; size: NA; V: TRBV20-1; D: NA
DNA: TGTGCCAGCAGTTTAGTAGCATTGAAAGATACGCAGTATTTT; CDR3: CASSLVALKDTQYF; J: TRBJ2-3; size: few; V: TRBV12-3/TRBV12-4; D: NA
DNA: TGTGCCAGCAGTGGCTGGACAGGCTTTAATGAAAAACTGTTTTTT; CDR3: CASSGWTGFNEKLFF; J: TRBJ1-4; size: many; V: TRBV6-1; D: TRBD1
DNA: TGTGCCAGCAGTTTAAGACAGGGAGGGTCCTACGAGCAGTACTTC; CDR3: CASSLRQGGSYEQYF; J: TRBJ2-7; size: many; V: TRBV12-3/TRBV12-4; D: NA
DNA: TGCAGTGCTTTAGGGGCAGGGGATAGCAATCAGCCCCAGCATTTT; CDR3: CSALGAGDSNQPQHF; J: TRBJ1-5; size: NA; V: TRBV20-1; D: NA
DNA: TGCAGTGCTAGAGCGGGAGCGGAGGGGGGCACTGAAGCTTTCTTT; CDR3: CSARAGAEGGTEAFF; J: TRBJ1-1; size: NA; V: TRBV20-1; D: NA
DNA: TGTGCCAGCAACCCCTTAATAGCGGGGGCCCCCTACGAGCAGTACTTC; CDR3: CASNPLIAGAPYEQYF; J: TRBJ2-7; size: NA; V: TRBV2; D: TRBD2
DNA: TGCAACGTTAGTGGCTGGGGTCATTCCGGGGAGCTGTTTTTT; CDR3: CNVSGWGHSGELFF; J: TRBJ2-2; size: few; V: TRBV29-1; D: NA
DNA: TGTGCCAGCAGCCCCCGATCCAGGGTTACCGGGGAGCTGTTTTTT; CDR3: CASSPRSRVTGELFF; J: TRBJ2-2; size: few; V: TRBV11-2; D: NA
DNA: TGTGCCAGCAGTTTAGCGCGGACTAGCGGGGGTAATGAGCAGTTCTTC; CDR3: CASSLARTSGGNEQFF; J: TRBJ2-1; size: NA; V: TRBV12-3/TRBV12-4; D: TRBD2
DNA: TGCAGTGCACCTACGGGGCAGGGTGGAGACACCATATACTTT; CDR3: CSAPTGQGGDTIYF; J: TRBJ1-3; size: NA; V: TRBV20-1; D: NA
DNA: TGTGCCAGCAGTGAAATGCTAGGTGGGGCAGAGACCCAGTACTTC; CDR3: CASSEMLGGAETQYF; J: TRBJ2-5; size: NA; V: TRBV2; D: NA
DNA: TGTGCCAGCAGGCCTGGGGCAGGGAACACTGAAGCTTTCTTT; CDR3: CASRPGAGNTEAFF; J: TRBJ1-1; size: NA; V: TRBV7-9; D: NA
DNA: TGTGCCAGCAGCTTGATGACGGGGACTTCCTACGAGCAGTACTTC; CDR3: CASSLMTGTSYEQYF; J: TRBJ2-7; size: few; V: TRBV5-5; D: NA
DNA: TGCAGTGCTAGAGATAAGACAGGGAGTCGCACAGATACGCAGTATTTT; CDR3: CSARDKTGSRTDTQYF; J: TRBJ2-3; size: few; V: TRBV20-1; D: TRBD1
DNA: TGTGCCATCAGTGAGCCCCAGGGGACAGGGGTCGGTGAGCAGTTCTTC; CDR3: CAISEPQGTGVGEQFF; J: TRBJ2-1; size: NA; V: TRBV10-3; D: TRBD1
DNA: TGTGCCAGCAGTTTTGGGGCGGGGCTTTTCTCCTACGAGCAGTACTTC; CDR3: CASSFGAGLFSYEQYF; J: TRBJ2-7; size: NA; V: TRBV28; D: NA
DNA: TGTGCCAGCGTCCTTCGGGGGGCAGATACGCAGTATTTT; CDR3: CASVLRGADTQYF; J: TRBJ2-3; size: NA; V: TRBV7-2; D: TRBD2
DNA: TGTGCCAGCAGCTACCGCCGGGACAGAGGAAGGGTCTACAATGAGCAGTTCTTC; CDR3: CASSYRRDRGRVYNEQFF; J: TRBJ2-1; size: NA; V: TRBV4-2; D: TRBD1
DNA: TGCAGTGTTAGAGGTCCCGGCTCCTACAATGAGCAGTTCTTC; CDR3: CSVRGPGSYNEQFF; J: TRBJ2-1; size: few; V: TRBV20-1; D: NA
DNA: TGCGCCAGCAGCTATGGGGGGTTTAATGAAAAACTGTTTTTT; CDR3: CASSYGGFNEKLFF; J: TRBJ1-4; size: NA; V: TRBV5-1; D: NA
DNA: TGTGCCAGCAGTCCACGGACAGGCTACAATGAGCAGTTCTTC; CDR3: CASSPRTGYNEQFF; J: TRBJ2-1; size: few; V: TRBV12-3/TRBV12-4; D: TRBD1
DNA: TGTGCCAGCTCCCAGGCACACGTCAATCAGCCCCAGCATTTT; CDR3: CASSQAHVNQPQHF; J: TRBJ1-5; size: NA; V: TRBV7-2; D: NA
DNA: TGCGCCAGCAGCATTGGGACTAGCGGAACGAACACCGGGGAGCTGTTTTTT; CDR3: CASSIGTSGTNTGELFF; J: TRBJ2-2; size: few; V: TRBV5-1; D: TRBD2
DNA: TGTGCCAGCAGCCCTCAAGGGGCGGGAGAAAAACTGTTTTTT; CDR3: CASSPQGAGEKLFF; J: TRBJ1-4; size: NA; V: TRBV5-6; D: NA
DNA: TGCGCCAGCAGCTTCGACAGCGCTTTAAGCTATGGCTACACCTTC; CDR3: CASSFDSALSYGYTF; J: TRBJ1-2; size: NA; V: TRBV5-1; D: NA
DNA: TGTGCCAGCAAGGACAGGAGACAAGAGACCCAGTACTTC; CDR3: CASKDRRQETQYF; J: TRBJ2-5; size: few; V: TRBV7-2; D: TRBD1
DNA: TGTGCCAGCAGCTTAGGCGGCGGGGGCCCCTCATCGGGAGAGCAGTACTTC; CDR3: CASSLGGGGPSSGEQYF; J: TRBJ2-7; size: NA; V: TRBV13; D: NA
DNA: TGTGCCAGCAGCTGGAGGACAGGGGACTACAAGGTCTACAATGAGCAGCTCTTC; CDR3: CASSWRTGDYKVYNEQLF; J: TRBJ2-5; size: NA; V: TRBV7-2; D: TRBD1
DNA: TGTGCCAGCGCGGGGGGAAGGGAGACCCAGTACTTC; CDR3: CASAGGRETQYF; J: TRBJ2-5; size: NA; V: TRBV7-2; D: TRBD2
DNA: TGCGCCAGCAGCATCCACTCCGGGGAGCTGTTTTTT; CDR3: CASSIHSGELFF; J: TRBJ2-2; size: few; V: TRBV5-1; D: NA
DNA: TGTGCCAGCAGCCCCCCGGGGGGTAAGACTGAAGCTTTCTTT; CDR3: CASSPPGGKTEAFF; J: TRBJ1-1; size: NA; V: TRBV9; D: NA
DNA: TGTGCCAGCAGCCAAGACGTGGGAATGAACACTGAAGCTTTCTTT; CDR3: CASSQDVGMNTEAFF; J: TRBJ1-1; size: few; V: TRBV3-1; D: NA
DNA: TGCAGTGCCAGACAGGGGTCTAGTCAAGCTTTCTTT; CDR3: CSARQGSSQAFF; J: TRBJ1-1; size: few; V: TRBV20-1; D: TRBD1
DNA: TGTGCCAGCAGCTTAGTTTCTAGAGCATACAATGAGCAGTTCTTC; CDR3: CASSLVSRAYNEQFF; J: TRBJ2-1; size: NA; V: TRBV13; D: NA
DNA: TGCAGTGCTAGAGAATGGCTAGCGGGGACCATTATTTTAGATACGCAGTATTTT; CDR3: CSAREWLAGTIILDTQYF; J: TRBJ2-3; size: few; V: TRBV20-1; D: TRBD2
DNA: TGTGCCAGCAGCCCCAGAATTGGGGGGGTTCCTGAAGCTTTCTTT; CDR3: CASSPRIGGVPEAFF; J: TRBJ1-1; size: NA; V: TRBV7-2; D: NA
DNA: TGCAGTGCTAGAGATCCCGGGCCCGAGACCCAGTACTTC; CDR3: CSARDPGPETQYF; J: TRBJ2-5; size: NA; V: TRBV20-1; D: NA
DNA: TGTGCCAGCAGCAAGGGGTTAGAACAGGGATTCGAGCAGTTCTTC; CDR3: CASSKGLEQGFEQFF; J: TRBJ2-1; size: few; V: TRBV7-9; D: NA
DNA: TGTGCCAGCAGCGCCGGACAGGGCCTCTACAATGAGCAGTTCTTC; CDR3: CASSAGQGLYNEQFF; J: TRBJ2-1; size: NA; V: TRBV13; D: TRBD1
DNA: TGCGCCAGCAGCTTGGCCAAGGCTTCTGGTGAAAAACTGTTTTTT; CDR3: CASSLAKASGEKLFF; J: TRBJ1-4; size: once; V: TRBV5-1; D: NA
DNA: TGTGCCAGCAGCGTAGTGGGGGGAGGGGCCGGTGAGCAGTTCTTC; CDR3: CASSVVGGGAGEQFF; J: TRBJ2-1; size: few; V: TRBV9; D: TRBD2
DNA: TGTGCCAGCAGCTTAGAGACATTGCACGAGCAGTACTTC; CDR3: CASSLETLHEQYF; J: TRBJ2-7; size: NA; V: TRBV7-9; D: NA
DNA: TGTGCCAGCAGTTACCAGAGGTACACCGGGGAGCTGTTTTTT; CDR3: CASSYQRYTGELFF; J: TRBJ2-2; size: NA; V: TRBV6-5; D: NA
DNA: TGCAGTGCTGAGGGGTCGGCCTACGAGCAGTACTTC; CDR3: CSAEGSAYEQYF; J: TRBJ2-7; size: few; V: TRBV20-1; D: NA
DNA: TGTGCCAGCAGCTCCAGGGGGAGAGGAAACACCATATATTTT; CDR3: CASSSRGRGNTIYF; J: TRBJ1-3; size: few; V: TRBV11-3; D: TRBD1
DNA: TGTGCCAGCAGCCCCACCCAGAACATTCAGTACTTC; CDR3: CASSPTQNIQYF; J: TRBJ2-4; size: few; V: TRBV7-2; D: NA
DNA: TGTGCCAGTAGTGGCGCCCCAGGGGGGTCCTACGAGCAGTACTTC; CDR3: CASSGAPGGSYEQYF; J: TRBJ2-7; size: NA; V: TRBV19; D: NA
DNA: TGTGCCAGCAGCTTAGTGGGTTTAGGGACAGTGACCTACGAGCAGTACTTC; CDR3: CASSLVGLGTVTYEQYF; J: TRBJ2-7; size: NA; V: TRBV7-8; D: TRBD1